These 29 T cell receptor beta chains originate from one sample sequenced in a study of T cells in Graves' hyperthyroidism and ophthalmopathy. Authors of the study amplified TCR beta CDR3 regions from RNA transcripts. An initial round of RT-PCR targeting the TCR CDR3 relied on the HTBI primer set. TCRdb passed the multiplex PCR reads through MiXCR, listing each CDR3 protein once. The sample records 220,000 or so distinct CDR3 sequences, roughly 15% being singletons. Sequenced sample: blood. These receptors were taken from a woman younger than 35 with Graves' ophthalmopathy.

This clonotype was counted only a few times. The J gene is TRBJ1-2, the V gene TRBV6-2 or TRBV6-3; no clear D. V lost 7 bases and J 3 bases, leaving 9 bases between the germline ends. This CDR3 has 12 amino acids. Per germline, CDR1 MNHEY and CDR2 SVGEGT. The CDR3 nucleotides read TGTGCCAGCACCCGAGGTGACTATGGCTACACCTTC. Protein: CASTRGDYGYTF.

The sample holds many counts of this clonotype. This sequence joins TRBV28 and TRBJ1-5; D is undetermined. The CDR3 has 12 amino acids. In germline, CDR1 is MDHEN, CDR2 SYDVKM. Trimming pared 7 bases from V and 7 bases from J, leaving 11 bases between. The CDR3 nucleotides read TGTGCCAGCACCCCCGGGAAGCAGCCCCAGCATTTT. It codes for CASTPGKQPQHF.

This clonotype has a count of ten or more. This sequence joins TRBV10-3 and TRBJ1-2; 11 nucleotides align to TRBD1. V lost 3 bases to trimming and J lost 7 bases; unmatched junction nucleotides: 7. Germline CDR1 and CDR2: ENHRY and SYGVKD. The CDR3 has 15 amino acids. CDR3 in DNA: TGTGCCATCAGTGACCGGGACAGGGGGTTACGTGGCTACACCTTC. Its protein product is CAISDRDRGLRGYTF.

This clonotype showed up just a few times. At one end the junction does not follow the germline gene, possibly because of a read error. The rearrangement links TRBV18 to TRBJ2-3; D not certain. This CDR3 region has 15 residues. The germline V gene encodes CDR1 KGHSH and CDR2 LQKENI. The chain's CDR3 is CASSPKFRSTDTQYF. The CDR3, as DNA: TGTGCCAGCTCACCAAAGTTTCGGAGCACAGATACGCAATATTTT.

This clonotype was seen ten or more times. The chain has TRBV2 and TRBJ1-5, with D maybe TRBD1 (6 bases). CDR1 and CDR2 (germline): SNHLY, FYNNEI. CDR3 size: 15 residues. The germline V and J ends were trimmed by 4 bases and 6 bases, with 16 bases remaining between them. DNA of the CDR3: TGTGCCAGCAGTGCCCCGAGGGGGGGGTTTCAGCCCCAGCATTTT. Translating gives CASSAPRGGFQPQHF.

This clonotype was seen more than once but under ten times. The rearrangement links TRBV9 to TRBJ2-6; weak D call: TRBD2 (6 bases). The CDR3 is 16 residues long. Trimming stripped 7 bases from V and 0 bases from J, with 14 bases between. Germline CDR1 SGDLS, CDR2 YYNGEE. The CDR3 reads CASGWGVGSGANVLTF. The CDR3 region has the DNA TGTGCCAGCGGCTGGGGGGTTGGCTCTGGGGCCAACGTCCTGACTTTC.

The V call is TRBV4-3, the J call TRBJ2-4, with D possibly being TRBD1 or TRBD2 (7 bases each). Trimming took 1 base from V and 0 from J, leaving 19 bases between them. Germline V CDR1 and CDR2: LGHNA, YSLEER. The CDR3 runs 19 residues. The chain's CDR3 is CASSQVDQGGVGAKNIQYF. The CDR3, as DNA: TGCGCCAGCAGCCAAGTGGACCAGGGGGGGGTGGGAGCCAAAAACATTCAGTACTTC.

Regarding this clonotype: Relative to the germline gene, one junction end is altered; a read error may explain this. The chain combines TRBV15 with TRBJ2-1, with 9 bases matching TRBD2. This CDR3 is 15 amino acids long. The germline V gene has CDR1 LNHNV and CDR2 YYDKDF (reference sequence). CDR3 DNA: TGTGCCACCAGCAGACTAGCGGGGACCTACAATGGGCAGTTCTTC. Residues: CATSRLAGTYNGQFF.

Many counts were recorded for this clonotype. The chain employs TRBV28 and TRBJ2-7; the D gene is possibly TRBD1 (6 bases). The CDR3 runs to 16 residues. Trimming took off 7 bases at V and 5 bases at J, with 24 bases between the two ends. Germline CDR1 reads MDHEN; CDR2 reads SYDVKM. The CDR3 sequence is CASTQLGAGWAHEQYF. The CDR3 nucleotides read TGTGCCAGCACCCAATTGGGGGCTGGATGGGCCCACGAGCAGTACTTC.

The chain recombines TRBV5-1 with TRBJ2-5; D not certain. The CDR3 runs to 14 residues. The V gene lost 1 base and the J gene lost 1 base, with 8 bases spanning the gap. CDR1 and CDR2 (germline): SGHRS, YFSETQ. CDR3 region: CASSLSYFQETQYF. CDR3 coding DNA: TGCGCCAGCAGCTTGTCGTACTTCCAAGAGACCCAGTACTTC.

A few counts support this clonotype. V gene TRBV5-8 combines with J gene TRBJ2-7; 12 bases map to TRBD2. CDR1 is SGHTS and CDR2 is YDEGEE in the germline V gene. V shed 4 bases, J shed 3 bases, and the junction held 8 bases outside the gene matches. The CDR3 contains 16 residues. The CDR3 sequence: CASSVLTSGRFYEQYF. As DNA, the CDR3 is TGTGCCAGCAGCGTACTGACTAGCGGGAGATTCTACGAGCAGTACTTC.

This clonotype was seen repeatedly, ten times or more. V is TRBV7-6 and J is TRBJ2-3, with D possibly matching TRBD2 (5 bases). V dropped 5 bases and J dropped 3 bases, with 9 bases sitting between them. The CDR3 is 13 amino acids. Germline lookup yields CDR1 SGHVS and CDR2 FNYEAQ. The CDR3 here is CASSRGNTDTQYF. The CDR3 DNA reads TGTGCCAGCAGCCGAGGGAATACAGATACGCAGTATTTT. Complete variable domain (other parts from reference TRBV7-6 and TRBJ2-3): GAGVSQSPRYKVTKRGQDVALRCDPISGHVSLYWYRQALGQGPEFLTYFNYEAQQDKSGLPNDRFSAERPEGSISTLTIQRTEQRDSAMYRCASSRGNTDTQYFGPGTRLTVL.

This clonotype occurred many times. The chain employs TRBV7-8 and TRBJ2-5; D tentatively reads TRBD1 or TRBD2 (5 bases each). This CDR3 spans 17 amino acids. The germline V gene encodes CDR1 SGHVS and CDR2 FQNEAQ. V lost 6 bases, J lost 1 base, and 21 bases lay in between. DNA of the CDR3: TGTGCCAGCAGTCTCGGTGGGGGTTCTTTTACCCAAGAGACCCAGTACTTC. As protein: CASSLGGGSFTQETQYF.

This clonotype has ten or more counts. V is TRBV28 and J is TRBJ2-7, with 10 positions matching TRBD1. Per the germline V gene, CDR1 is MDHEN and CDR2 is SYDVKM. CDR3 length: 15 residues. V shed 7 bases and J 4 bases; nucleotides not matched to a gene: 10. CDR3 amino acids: CASNGRTGGLYEQYF. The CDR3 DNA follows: TGTGCCAGCAATGGACGGACAGGGGGTTTGTACGAGCAGTACTTC.

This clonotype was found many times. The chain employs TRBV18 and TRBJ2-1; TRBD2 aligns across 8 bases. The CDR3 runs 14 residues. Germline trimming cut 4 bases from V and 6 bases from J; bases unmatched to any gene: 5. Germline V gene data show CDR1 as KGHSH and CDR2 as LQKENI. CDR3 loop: CASSLYGGVNEQFF. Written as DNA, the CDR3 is TGTGCCAGCTCACTGTACGGGGGGGTCAATGAGCAGTTCTTC.

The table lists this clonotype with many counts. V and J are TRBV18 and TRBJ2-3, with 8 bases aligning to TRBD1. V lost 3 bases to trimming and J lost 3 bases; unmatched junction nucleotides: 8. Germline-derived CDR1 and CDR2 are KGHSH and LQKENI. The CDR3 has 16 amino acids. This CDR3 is CASSPLPDRATDTQYF. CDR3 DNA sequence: TGTGCCAGCTCACCCTTACCGGACAGGGCTACAGATACGCAGTATTTT.

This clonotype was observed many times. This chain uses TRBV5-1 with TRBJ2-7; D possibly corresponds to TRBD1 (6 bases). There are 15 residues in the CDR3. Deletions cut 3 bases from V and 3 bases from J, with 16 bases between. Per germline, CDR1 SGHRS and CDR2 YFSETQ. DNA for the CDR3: TGCGCCAGCAGCTCGGTCCCAGGGGATTACTACGAGCAGTACTTC. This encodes CASSSVPGDYYEQYF.

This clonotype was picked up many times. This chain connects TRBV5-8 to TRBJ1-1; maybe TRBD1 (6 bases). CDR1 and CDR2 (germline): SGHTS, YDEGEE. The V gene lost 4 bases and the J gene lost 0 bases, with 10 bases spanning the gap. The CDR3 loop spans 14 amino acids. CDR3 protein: CASSTGTMNTEAFF. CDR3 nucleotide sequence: TGTGCCAGCAGCACCGGGACAATGAACACTGAAGCTTTCTTT.

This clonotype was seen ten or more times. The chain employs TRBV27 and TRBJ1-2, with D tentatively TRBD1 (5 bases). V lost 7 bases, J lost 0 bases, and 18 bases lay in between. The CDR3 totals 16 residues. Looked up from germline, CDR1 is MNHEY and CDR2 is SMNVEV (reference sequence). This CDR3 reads CASTARAGQPNYGYTF. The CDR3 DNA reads TGTGCCAGCACAGCCCGGGCAGGGCAACCTAACTATGGCTACACCTTC.

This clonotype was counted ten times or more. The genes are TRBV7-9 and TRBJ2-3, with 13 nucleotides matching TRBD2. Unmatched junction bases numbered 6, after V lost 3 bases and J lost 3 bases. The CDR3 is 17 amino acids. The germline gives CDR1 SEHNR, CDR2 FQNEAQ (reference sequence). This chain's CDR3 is CASSFRMTSGRTDTQYF. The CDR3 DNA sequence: TGTGCCAGCAGCTTCCGAATGACTAGCGGGAGGACAGATACGCAGTATTTT.

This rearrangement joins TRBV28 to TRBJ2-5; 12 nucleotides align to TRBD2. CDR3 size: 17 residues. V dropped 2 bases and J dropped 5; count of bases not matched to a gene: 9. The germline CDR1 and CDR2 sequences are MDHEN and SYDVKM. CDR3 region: CASSLGLAGGPWETQYF. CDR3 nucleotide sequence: TGTGCCAGCAGTTTAGGCCTAGCGGGAGGGCCGTGGGAGACCCAGTACTTC.

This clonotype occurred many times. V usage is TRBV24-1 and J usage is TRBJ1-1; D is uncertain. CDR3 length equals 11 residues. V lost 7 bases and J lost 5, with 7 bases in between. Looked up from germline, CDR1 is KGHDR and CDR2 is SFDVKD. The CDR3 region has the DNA TGTGCCACCAGCCGCGGGACTGAAGCTTTCTTT. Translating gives CATSRGTEAFF.

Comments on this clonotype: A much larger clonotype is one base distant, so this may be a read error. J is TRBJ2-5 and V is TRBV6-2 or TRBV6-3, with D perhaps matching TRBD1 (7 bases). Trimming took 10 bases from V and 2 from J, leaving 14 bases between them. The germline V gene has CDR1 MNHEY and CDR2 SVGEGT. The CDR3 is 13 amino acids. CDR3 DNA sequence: TGTGCCATTTCAGGGGGGAGTCAAGAGACCCAGTACTTC. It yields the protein CAISGGSQETQYF.

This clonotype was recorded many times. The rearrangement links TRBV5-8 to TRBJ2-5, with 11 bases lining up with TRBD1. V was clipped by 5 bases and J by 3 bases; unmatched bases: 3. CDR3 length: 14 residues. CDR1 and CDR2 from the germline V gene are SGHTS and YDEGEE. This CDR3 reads CASRRDRGEETQYF. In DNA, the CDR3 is TGTGCCAGCAGACGGGACAGGGGGGAAGAGACCCAGTACTTC.

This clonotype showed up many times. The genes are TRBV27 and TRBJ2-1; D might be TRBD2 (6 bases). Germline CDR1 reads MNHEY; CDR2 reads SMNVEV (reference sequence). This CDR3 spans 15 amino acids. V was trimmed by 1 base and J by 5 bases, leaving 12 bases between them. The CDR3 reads CASSLYPSVHNEQFF. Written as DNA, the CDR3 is TGTGCCAGCAGTTTATATCCTAGCGTTCACAATGAGCAGTTCTTC.

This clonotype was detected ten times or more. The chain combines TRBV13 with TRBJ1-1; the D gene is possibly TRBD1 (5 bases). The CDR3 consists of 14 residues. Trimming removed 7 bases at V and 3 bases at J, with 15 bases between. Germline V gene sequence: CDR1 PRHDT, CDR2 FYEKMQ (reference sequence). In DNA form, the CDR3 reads TGTGCCAGCACCCGGCTAGGGGAGGACACTGAAGCTTTCTTT. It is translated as CASTRLGEDTEAFF.

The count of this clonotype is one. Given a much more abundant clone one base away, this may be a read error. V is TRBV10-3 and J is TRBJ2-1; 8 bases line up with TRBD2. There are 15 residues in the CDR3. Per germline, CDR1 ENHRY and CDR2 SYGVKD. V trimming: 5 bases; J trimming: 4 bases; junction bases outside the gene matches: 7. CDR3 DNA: TGTGCCATCAGTTACACCCGGGGGGGGTACAATGAGCAGTTCTTC. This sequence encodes CAISYTRGGYNEQFF.

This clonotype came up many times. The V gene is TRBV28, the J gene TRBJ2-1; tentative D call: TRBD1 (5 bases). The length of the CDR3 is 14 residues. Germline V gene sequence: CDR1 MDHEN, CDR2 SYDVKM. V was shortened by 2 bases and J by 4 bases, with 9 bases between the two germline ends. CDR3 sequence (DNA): TGTGCCAGCAGTTTACGACAGCTATACAATGAGCAGTTCTTC. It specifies CASSLRQLYNEQFF.

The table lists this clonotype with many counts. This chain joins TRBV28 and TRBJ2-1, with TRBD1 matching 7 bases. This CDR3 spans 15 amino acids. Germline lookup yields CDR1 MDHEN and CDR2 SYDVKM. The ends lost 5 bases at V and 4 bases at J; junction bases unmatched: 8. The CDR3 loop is CASSETGVSYNEQFF. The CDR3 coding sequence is TGTGCCAGCAGTGAAACAGGGGTTTCATACAATGAGCAGTTCTTC.